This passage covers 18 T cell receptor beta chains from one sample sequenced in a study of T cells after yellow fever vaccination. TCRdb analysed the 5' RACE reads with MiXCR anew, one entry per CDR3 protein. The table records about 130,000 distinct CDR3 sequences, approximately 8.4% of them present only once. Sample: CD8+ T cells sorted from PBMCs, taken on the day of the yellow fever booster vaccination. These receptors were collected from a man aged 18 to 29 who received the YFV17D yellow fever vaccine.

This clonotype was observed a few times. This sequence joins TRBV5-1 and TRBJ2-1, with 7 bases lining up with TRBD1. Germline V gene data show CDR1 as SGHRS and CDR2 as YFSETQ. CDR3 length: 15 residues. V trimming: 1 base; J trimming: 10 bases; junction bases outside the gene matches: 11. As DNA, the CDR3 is TGCGCCAGCAGCTTGCTGACCCGGACAGGATCGGAGCAGTTCTTC. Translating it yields CASSLLTRTGSEQFF.

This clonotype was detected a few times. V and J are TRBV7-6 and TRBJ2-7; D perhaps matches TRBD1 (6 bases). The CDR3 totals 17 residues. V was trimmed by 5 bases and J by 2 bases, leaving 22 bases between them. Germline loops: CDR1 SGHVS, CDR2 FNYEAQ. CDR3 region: CASSRPSGVVGAYEQYF. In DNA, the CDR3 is TGTGCCAGCAGCCGACCCTCAGGGGTGGTCGGTGCCTACGAGCAGTACTTC. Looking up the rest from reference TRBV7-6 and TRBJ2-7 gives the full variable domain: GAGVSQSPRYKVTKRGQDVALRCDPISGHVSLYWYRQALGQGPEFLTYFNYEAQQDKSGLPNDRFSAERPEGSISTLTIQRTEQRDSAMYRCASSRPSGVVGAYEQYFGPGTRLTVT.

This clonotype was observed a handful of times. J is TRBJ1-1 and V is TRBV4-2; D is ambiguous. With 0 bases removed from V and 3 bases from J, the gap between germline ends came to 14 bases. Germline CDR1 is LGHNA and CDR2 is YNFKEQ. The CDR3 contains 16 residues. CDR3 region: CASSQEVGEGDTEAFF. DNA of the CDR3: TGTGCCAGCAGCCAAGAAGTAGGAGAGGGAGACACTGAAGCTTTCTTT.

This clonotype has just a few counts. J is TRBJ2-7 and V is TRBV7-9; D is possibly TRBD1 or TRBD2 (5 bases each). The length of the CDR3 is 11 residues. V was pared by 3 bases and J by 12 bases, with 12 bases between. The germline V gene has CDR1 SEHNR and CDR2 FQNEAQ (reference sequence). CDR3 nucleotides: TGTGCCAGCAGCTTTGGGACGGTGTGGTACTTC. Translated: CASSFGTVWYF.

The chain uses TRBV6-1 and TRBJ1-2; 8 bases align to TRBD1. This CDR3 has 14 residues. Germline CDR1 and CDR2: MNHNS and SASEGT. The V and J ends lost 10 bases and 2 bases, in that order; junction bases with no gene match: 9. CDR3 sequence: CATQGAWGNYGYTF. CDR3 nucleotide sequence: TGTGCCACCCAGGGGGCCTGGGGGAACTATGGCTACACCTTC.

The DNA of the CDR3 is TGTGCCAGCAGCCAAGCGGGACAGGGGAATCAGCCCCAGCATTTT. Translating it yields CASSQAGQGNQPQHF. The chain is built from TRBV4-2 and TRBJ1-5; 10 bases match TRBD1. The V segment lost 1 base and the J segment 4 bases; nucleotides outside the gene matches: 1. CDR1 and CDR2 (germline): LGHNA, YNFKEQ. The CDR3 is made up of 15 amino acids.

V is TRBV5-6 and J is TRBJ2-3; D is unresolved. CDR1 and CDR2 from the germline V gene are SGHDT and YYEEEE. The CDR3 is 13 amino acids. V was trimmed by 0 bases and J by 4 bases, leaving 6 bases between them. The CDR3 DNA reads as TGTGCCAGCAGCTTGGGGAGCGCAGATACGCAGTATTTT. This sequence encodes CASSLGSADTQYF.

In DNA, the CDR3 is TGCAGCGTTGGACTAGCGGGGGGAGGAGAGACCCAGTACTTC. Protein: CSVGLAGGGETQYF. The rearrangement links TRBV29-1 to TRBJ2-5; 13 positions match TRBD2. Looked up from germline, CDR1 is SQVTM and CDR2 is ANQGSEA. CDR3 length: 14 residues. Germline trimming cut 4 bases from V and 4 bases from J; bases unmatched to any gene: 3.

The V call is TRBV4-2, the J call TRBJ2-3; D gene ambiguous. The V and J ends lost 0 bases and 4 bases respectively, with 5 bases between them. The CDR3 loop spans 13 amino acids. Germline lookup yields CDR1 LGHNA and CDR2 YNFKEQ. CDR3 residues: CASSQEPPDTQYF. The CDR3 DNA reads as TGTGCCAGCAGCCAAGAGCCCCCAGATACGCAGTATTTT.

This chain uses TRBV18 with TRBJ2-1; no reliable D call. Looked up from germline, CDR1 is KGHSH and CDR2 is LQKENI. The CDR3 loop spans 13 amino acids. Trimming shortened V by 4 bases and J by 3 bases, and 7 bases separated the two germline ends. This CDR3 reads CASSRPSYNEQFF. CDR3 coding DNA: TGTGCCAGCTCACGGCCCAGCTACAATGAGCAGTTCTTC.

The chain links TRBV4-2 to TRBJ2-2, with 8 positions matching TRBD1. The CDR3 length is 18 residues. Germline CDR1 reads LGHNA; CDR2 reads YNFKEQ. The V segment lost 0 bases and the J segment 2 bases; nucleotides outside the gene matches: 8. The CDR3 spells CASSQEWVQGVNTGELFF. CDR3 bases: TGTGCCAGCAGCCAAGAATGGGTACAGGGGGTAAACACCGGGGAGCTGTTTTTT.

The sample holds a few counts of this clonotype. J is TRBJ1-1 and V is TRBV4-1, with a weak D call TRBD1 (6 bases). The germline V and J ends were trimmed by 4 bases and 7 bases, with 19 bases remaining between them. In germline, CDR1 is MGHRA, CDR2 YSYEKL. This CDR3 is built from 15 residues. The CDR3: CASSREGQGFVEAFF. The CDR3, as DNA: TGCGCCAGCAGCCGGGAGGGGCAGGGGTTTGTTGAAGCTTTCTTT.

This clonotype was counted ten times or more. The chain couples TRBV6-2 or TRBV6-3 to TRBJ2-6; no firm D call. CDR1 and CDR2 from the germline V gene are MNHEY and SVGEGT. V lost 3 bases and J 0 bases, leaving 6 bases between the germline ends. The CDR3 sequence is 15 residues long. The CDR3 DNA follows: TGTGCCAGCAGTTATAGCAGCTCTGGGGCCAACGTCCTGACTTTC. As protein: CASSYSSSGANVLTF.

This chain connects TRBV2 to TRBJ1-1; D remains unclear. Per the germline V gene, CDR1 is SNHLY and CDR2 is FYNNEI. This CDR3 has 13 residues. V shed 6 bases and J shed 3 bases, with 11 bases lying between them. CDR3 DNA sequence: TGTGCCAGCAGATGGCAGCCGGACACTGAAGCTTTCTTT. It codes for CASRWQPDTEAFF. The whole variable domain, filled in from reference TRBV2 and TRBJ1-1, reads EPEVTQTPSHQVTQMGQEVILRCVPISNHLYFYWYRQILGQKVEFLVSFYNNEISEKSEIFDDQFSVERPDGSNFTLKIRSTKLEDSAMYFCASRWQPDTEAFFGQGTRLTVV.

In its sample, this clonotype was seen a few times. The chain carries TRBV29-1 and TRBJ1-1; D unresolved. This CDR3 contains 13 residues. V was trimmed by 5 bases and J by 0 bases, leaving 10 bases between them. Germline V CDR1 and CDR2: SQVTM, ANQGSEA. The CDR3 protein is CSVIRPMNTEAFF. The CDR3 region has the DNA TGCAGCGTTATCAGGCCCATGAACACTGAAGCTTTCTTT.

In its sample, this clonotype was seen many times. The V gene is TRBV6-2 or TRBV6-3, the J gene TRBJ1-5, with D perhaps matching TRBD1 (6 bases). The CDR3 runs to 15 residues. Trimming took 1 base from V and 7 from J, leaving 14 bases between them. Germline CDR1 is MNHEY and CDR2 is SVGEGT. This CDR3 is CASSYLGGASQPQHF. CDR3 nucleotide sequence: TGTGCCAGCAGTTACTTGGGGGGCGCTTCCCAGCCCCAGCATTTT.

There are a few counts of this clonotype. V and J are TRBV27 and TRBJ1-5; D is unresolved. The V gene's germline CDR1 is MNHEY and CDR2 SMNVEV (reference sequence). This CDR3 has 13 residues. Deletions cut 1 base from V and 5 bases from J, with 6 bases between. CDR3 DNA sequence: TGTGCCAGCAGTTTATACGTTTATCAGCCCCAGCATTTT. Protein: CASSLYVYQPQHF.

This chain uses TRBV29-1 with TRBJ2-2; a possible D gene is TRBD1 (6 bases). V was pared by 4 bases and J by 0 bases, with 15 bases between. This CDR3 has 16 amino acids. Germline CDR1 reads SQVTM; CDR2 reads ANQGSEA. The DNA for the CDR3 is TGCAGCGTTGTAGTGCAGGGGACACCGAACACCGGGGAGCTGTTTTTT. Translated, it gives CSVVVQGTPNTGELFF.